This paragraph covers one T cell receptor (beta chain) sequence. The target antigen is unknown. Germline-derived CDR1 and CDR2 are SGHAT and FQNNGV. This CDR3 has 14 amino acids. Trimming removed 5 bases from V and 0 bases from J, with 8 bases in between. Time point given: week 23, last vaccination. Each dose of the vaccine consisted of 300 ug of mutant IDH1 20-mer peptide, with topical imiquimod. Method: immunoSEQ multiplex PCR; TCRdb's copy keeps in-frame clones and lacks some. The data hold roughly 19,000 clones, with roughly 82% observed a single time. This specimen belongs to a study of a mutant IDH1 vaccine in newly diagnosed glioma. Study at large: Weeks 1, 3, 5, 7, 11, 15, 19 and 23 were when patients received their eight vaccinations. Initiation of the vaccine course occurred 4-6 weeks after radiotherapy alone, or alongside temozolomide cycles.

Points from the study as a whole: Most patients, roughly 92%, showed vaccine-induced immune responses. Pseudoprogression showed no apparent link to changes in top peripheral T cell clonotypes.

This chain uses TRBV11-2 with TRBJ1-5; no firm D call. The TCR comes from a man under 40 with glioma. Sequences were derived from PBMCs, sampled from a glioma patient whose treatment included an IDH1 peptide vaccine. The CDR3 reads CASSDPPSNQPQHF. CDR3 nucleotides: TGTGCCAGCAGCGACCCCCCTAGCAATCAGCCCCAGCATTTT.